This paragraph covers one T cell receptor (beta chain) sequence. This clonotype has a count of ten or more. No antigen is known for it. No clone much larger than this one lies a single base away; base qualities are absent. To prepare the library, 5' RACE was applied. TCRdb records NextSeq 500 as the sequencer. To correct for sequencing error and PCR bias, the TCR library protocol tagged individual cDNA molecules with unique molecular identifiers. Both TCR alpha and beta chains were sequenced, and tight co-correlation was observed between alpha and beta sequence abundances in each sample. Regarding the original processing steps: Decombinator V4 was used to perform V gene, J gene and CDR3 annotation of TCR sequences. Expanded TCRs were defined as changing significantly between any two time points under a Poisson model with p below 0.0001. TCR abundances were normalised to the total number of TCRs sequenced in each sample and reported as counts per million. MAIT TCRs were defined by TRAV1-2 paired with TRAJ12, TRAJ20 or TRAJ33, and iNKT TCRs by TRAV10 paired with TRAJ18. A search of VDJdb, accessed on 1 November 2021, was run for TCRs annotated to CMV, EBV and SARS-CoV-2, with TCRs annotated for multiple antigens excluded. TCRdb passed the public sequencing reads through fastp at Q25 and MiXCR, retaining productive beta sequences. When rows share a CDR3 protein, they turn into one entry using the most common DNA and genes. The V and J calls reflect TCRdb's pipeline rather than the authors' work. The sample data list 80,000 to 95,000 distinct CDR3 sequences, and roughly 14% of these were observed just once. Clones ranked in the top ten supply under 0.75% of the sample.

The data stem from a study of early T cells in non-severe SARS-CoV-2 infection (dated by TCRdb to the early 2020s). About the study as a whole: TCR sequencing used bulk RNA from unsorted whole blood, so alpha and beta chains could not be paired. Paper-wide results and their limitations: VDJdb matching was skewed toward anti-spike CD8 responses and likely underestimated virus-specific expansions, missing private and CD4 specificities.

The study was a case-control design nested within a healthcare worker cohort in London, UK, with weekly nasopharyngeal swab PCR tests and blood sampling. Healthcare workers were recruited between 23 and 31 March 2020, during the week of the UK lockdown, and were followed weekly for up to about 15 weeks. CDR1 LGHDT and CDR2 YNNKEL are derived from the germline V gene (reference sequence). The CDR3 sequence holds 11 residues, the cysteine and phenylalanine included. Kept here is only the CDR3 DNA, which spans 33 bases and is read in frame from base 1. Relative to germline, V is 8 bases shorter and J is 5 bases shorter, with 8 bases between their ends.

This clonotype was obtained from an adult who was a healthcare worker with PCR-confirmed SARS-CoV-2 infection or an uninfected control (not recorded which). Input material: whole blood. The chain couples TRBV3-1 to TRBJ2-3; a weak D assignment points to TRBD2 (6 bases agree). The CDR3 region: CASGGVDTQYF. The nucleotides are TGTGCCAGCGGAGGGGTAGATACGCAGTATTTT.